This TCR beta chain was obtained from a study of CD8+ T cells in alopecia areata. Study at large: Tofacitinib continued for 6 to 18 months and was then withheld for 6 months.

Treatment here: oral pan-JAK inhibitor, 5-10 mg twice daily. Researchers picked out CD4+ and CD8+ T cells from PBMCs by sorting. Study-level results: Resident alphabeta T-cell populations of normal skin are likewise subject to sequencing in scalp samples. Lesional tissue from the scalp (especially in alopecia totalis/universalis) showed higher clonality than normal scalp.

There are 16 residues in the CDR3. Germline V gene lookup returns CDR1 LGHNA and CDR2 YNFKEQ. V gave up 0 bases and J gave up 3 bases; unmatched junction bases: 6. This clone appeared a few times. Its target is not known. Following RNA extraction, reverse transcription yielded cDNA that acted as the sequencing template. Libraries were prepared by immunoSEQ multiplex PCR; TCRdb keeps only in-frame clonotypes and omits some of them. The sample yields over 150,000 clones, 50% to 60% seen once. The chain combines TRBV4-2 with TRBJ2-7, with 9 bases lining up with TRBD1. The origin of this receptor is a human donor with alopecia areata. The sample consisted of CD4+ T cells sorted from blood, taken at week 4, from a patient treated with tofacitinib. CDR3 protein: CASSQDRRQGVYEQYF. DNA for the CDR3: TGTGCCAGCAGCCAAGATCGGAGACAGGGGGTCTACGAGCAGTACTTC.